This entry lists 26 T cell receptor beta chains sequenced from one sample in a study of blood T cell repertoires in COVID-19. Assay: immunoSEQ multiplex PCR; the TCRdb copy retains only in-frame clones and omits some. The profile shows about 74,000 clones, 70% to 90% of them singletons. Sequenced: peripheral blood. The origin of the receptors is a woman of 80 years or more with active or convalescent COVID-19.

V gene TRBV15 combines with J gene TRBJ2-1, with TRBD2 matching 13 bases. This CDR3 has 16 amino acids. Per germline, CDR1 LNHNV and CDR2 YYDKDF (reference sequence). V lost 3 bases and J lost 5; bases outside the gene matches: 4. The CDR3 sequence: CATSRGGLAGDNEQFF. As DNA, the CDR3 is TGTGCCACCAGCAGGGGAGGACTAGCGGGGGACAATGAGCAGTTCTTC.

V and J are TRBV12-5 and TRBJ2-6, with 9 nucleotides matching TRBD1. The CDR3 sequence is 18 residues long. Germline trimming cut 5 bases from V and 0 bases from J; bases unmatched to any gene: 8. Germline values: CDR1 LGHNT, CDR2 FRNRAP. CDR3 coding DNA: TGTGCTAGTGGTACACCGGACAGGGGACCCTCTGGGGCCAACGTCCTGACTTTC. Its protein product is CASGTPDRGPSGANVLTF.

The chain links TRBV18 to TRBJ1-3; 7 bases line up with TRBD1. V dropped 6 bases and J dropped 0; count of bases not matched to a gene: 8. The CDR3 sequence is 16 residues long. The germline CDR1 and CDR2 sequences are KGHSH and LQKENI. The CDR3 sequence is CASSPTGPSSGNTIYF. CDR3 DNA: TGTGCCAGCTCCCCGACAGGGCCGAGCTCTGGAAACACCATATATTTT.

This clone was recorded only once. The J gene is TRBJ1-5, the V gene TRBV10-3, with 8 bases lining up with TRBD1. From germline, CDR1 is ENHRY and CDR2 SYGVKD. CDR3 length equals 15 residues. J gave up 0 bases and V 6 bases, and 4 bases lay outside the gene matches. The CDR3 DNA is TGTGCCATCAGCCCGACAGGGGATAGCAATCAGCCCCAGCATTTT. This translates into CAISPTGDSNQPQHF.

For this clone: The identical CDR3 is also encoded by other nucleotide sequences in the sample. The chain carries TRBV5-1 and TRBJ1-1, with 7 nucleotides matching TRBD1. The CDR3 is made up of 14 amino acids. Germline CDR1 is SGHRS and CDR2 is YFSETQ. V shed 0 bases and J 1 base; nucleotides not matched to a gene: 0. CDR3 sequence reads: CASSLAGGNTEAFF. CDR3 nucleotides: TGCGCCAGCAGCTTGGCAGGGGGGAACACTGAAGCTTTCTTT.

The chain combines TRBV7-9 with TRBJ1-1; 9 nucleotides align to TRBD1. J lost 3 bases, V lost 1 base, and 9 bases had no gene match. There are 17 residues in the CDR3. Germline CDR1 and CDR2: SEHNR and FQNEAQ (reference sequence). For the CDR3, the DNA is TGTGCCAGCAGCTTAGGGCCGGGACAGGGTTGGTACACTGAAGCTTTCTTT. It codes for CASSLGPGQGWYTEAFF.

This rearrangement joins TRBV27 to TRBJ1-6; D not certain. CDR1 is MNHEY, CDR2 SMNVEV, per germline (reference sequence). This CDR3 has 16 amino acids. V was shortened by 3 bases and J by 0 bases, with 9 bases between the two germline ends. The CDR3 loop reads CASSFGPSSYNSPLHF. In DNA form, the CDR3 reads TGTGCCAGCAGTTTTGGCCCAAGCTCCTATAATTCACCCCTCCACTTT.

V gene TRBV12-3 or TRBV12-4 combines with J gene TRBJ2-1; possible D gene TRBD1, 6 bases. The CDR3 sequence is 12 residues long. The V and J ends lost 6 bases and 12 bases respectively, with 15 bases between them. This chain's CDR3 is CASSLWGQVQFF. The CDR3 coding sequence is TGTGCCAGCAGCCTTTGGGGGCAAGTGCAGTTCTTC.

V and J are TRBV7-2 and TRBJ2-7; 7 nucleotides line up with TRBD2. With V trimmed by 5 bases and J by 9 bases, 22 bases remained unmatched. This CDR3 is 17 amino acids long. Germline values: CDR1 SGHTA, CDR2 FQGNSA. CDR3 loop: CASSLSRAAAGPGGQYF. The CDR3 DNA reads as TGTGCCAGCAGCCTCTCTAGGGCGGCAGCGGGGCCGGGTGGGCAGTACTTC.

In its sample, this clone was seen once. The chain recombines TRBV7-3 with TRBJ2-3; D not resolved. The germline V gene has CDR1 SGHTA and CDR2 FQGTGA. The CDR3 consists of 14 residues. V lost 5 bases to trimming and J lost 6 bases, with 15 bases between them. This CDR3 is CASSPGVEWDTQYF. The CDR3 DNA reads TGTGCCAGCAGCCCCGGAGTTGAATGGGATACGCAGTATTTT.

This rearrangement joins TRBV28 to TRBJ1-2, with D tentatively TRBD1 (5 bases). Trimming shortened V by 8 bases and J by 5 bases, and 18 bases separated the two germline ends. This CDR3 is built from 14 residues. Germline lookup yields CDR1 MDHEN and CDR2 SYDVKM. CDR3 coding DNA: TGTGCCAGCGGTACAGGAGGAGGGGTATATGGCTACACCTTC. This codes for CASGTGGGVYGYTF.

The V gene is TRBV4-3, the J gene TRBJ1-3; 8 bases map to TRBD1. Trimming at V came to 0 bases and at J to 2 bases, leaving 6 bases not matched to a gene. From germline, CDR1 is LGHNA and CDR2 YSLEER. The CDR3 consists of 17 residues. CDR3 sequence reads: CASSQEHRGFTGNTIYF. The CDR3 nucleotides read TGCGCCAGCAGCCAAGAACACAGGGGGTTTACTGGAAACACCATATATTTT.

The chain links TRBV20-1 to TRBJ2-4; 14 nucleotides align to TRBD2. V gave up 3 bases and J gave up 4 bases; unmatched junction bases: 2. Germline loops: CDR1 DFQATT, CDR2 SNEGSKA (reference sequence). The CDR3 loop spans 15 amino acids. The CDR3 coding sequence is TGCAGTGCTAGTCGGACTAGCGGGGGGAAAAACATTCAGTACTTC. It is translated as CSASRTSGGKNIQYF.

The rearrangement joins TRBV29-1 to TRBJ1-2; no firm D call. Germline CDR1 reads SQVTM; CDR2 reads ANQGSEA. This CDR3 has 13 residues. V lost 3 bases, J lost 4 bases, and 12 bases lay in between. The CDR3 bases are TGCAGCGTTGATGGGTCCGAGGGCTATGGCTACACCTTC. Its translation: CSVDGSEGYGYTF.

The rearrangement joins TRBV2 to TRBJ1-1, with D perhaps TRBD1 (5 bases). The CDR3 runs to 12 residues. The V end was cut by 3 bases, the J end by 8 bases, with 10 bases between. Germline CDR1 SNHLY, CDR2 FYNNEI. The CDR3 bases are TGTGCCAGCAGTGAGACAGTATGGGAAGCTTTCTTT. This codes for CASSETVWEAFF.

The chain employs TRBV5-4 and TRBJ1-1, with 10 bases that match TRBD1. V was clipped by 3 bases and J by 4 bases; unmatched bases: 12. This CDR3 has 17 amino acids. Germline loops: CDR1 SGHNT, CDR2 YYREEE (reference sequence). This CDR3 reads CASSYPGTGAWGTEAFF. The CDR3, as DNA: TGTGCCAGCAGCTACCCCGGGACAGGGGCCTGGGGCACTGAAGCTTTCTTT.

The rearrangement links TRBV6-5 to TRBJ1-1; D gene uncertain. This CDR3 is 12 amino acids long. Per the germline V gene, CDR1 is MNHEY and CDR2 is SVGAGI. With 10 bases removed from V and 1 base from J, the gap between germline ends came to 10 bases. The CDR3 nucleotides read TGTGCCACCCAAAGACAGAACACTGAAGCTTTCTTT. Its protein product is CATQRQNTEAFF.

The chain couples TRBV7-2 to TRBJ1-3; tentative D call: TRBD1 (5 bases). Germline CDR1 and CDR2: SGHTA and FQGNSA. The CDR3 length is 14 residues. V dropped 7 bases and J dropped 2 bases, with 12 bases sitting between them. The CDR3 spells CASTPGRAGNTIYF. The CDR3, as DNA: TGTGCCAGCACACCCGGCAGGGCTGGAAACACCATATATTTT.

V usage is TRBV29-1 and J usage is TRBJ2-7; TRBD1 matches at 8 bases. The V gene end was trimmed by 0 bases and the J gene end by 0 bases; junction bases not matched to a gene: 1. There are 14 residues in the CDR3. Per germline, CDR1 SQVTM and CDR2 ANQGSEA. The CDR3 protein is CSVEDRGLSYEQYF. The DNA for the CDR3 is TGCAGCGTTGAAGACAGGGGGCTCTCCTACGAGCAGTACTTC.

The CDR3 region is CASFLGTASYEQYF. The CDR3 bases are TGCGCCAGCTTCCTAGGGACAGCTTCGTACGAGCAGTACTTC. The chain employs TRBV5-1 and TRBJ2-7; the match to TRBD1 covers 7 bases. This CDR3 is built from 14 residues. Germline assignment: CDR1 SGHRS and CDR2 YFSETQ. J gave up 4 bases and V 7 bases, and 11 bases lay outside the gene matches.

The chain is built from TRBV5-1 and TRBJ1-2; TRBD1 is a possible D gene (5 bases). The CDR3 has 14 amino acids. Trimming took 0 bases from V and 7 from J, leaving 13 bases between them. CDR1 is SGHRS, CDR2 YFSETQ, per germline. The CDR3 protein is CASSLEGVTGGYTF. DNA for the CDR3: TGCGCCAGCAGCTTGGAAGGAGTCACAGGTGGCTACACCTTC.

This clone appeared once. The chain employs TRBV4-1 and TRBJ2-1; 8 bases are a match to TRBD2. The V gene's germline CDR1 is MGHRA and CDR2 YSYEKL. This CDR3 region has 17 residues. With V trimmed by 0 bases and J by 4 bases, 8 bases remained unmatched. CDR3 region: CASSQERGAGGYNEQFF. The CDR3 nucleotides are TGCGCCAGCAGCCAAGAGCGGGGGGCCGGTGGTTACAATGAGCAGTTCTTC.

The CDR3 region is CASRARSGSTDTQYF. Here the CDR3 DNA reads TGTGCCAGCAGGGCCCGAAGCGGGTCCACAGATACGCAGTATTTT. The chain joins TRBV2 to TRBJ2-3, with D possibly matching TRBD2 (6 bases). Germline-derived CDR1 and CDR2 are SNHLY and FYNNEI. The CDR3 sequence is 15 residues long. V dropped 6 bases and J dropped 2 bases, with 15 bases sitting between them.

The J gene is TRBJ1-1, the V gene TRBV6-2 or TRBV6-3; tentatively, D is TRBD1 (6 bases). There are 15 residues in the CDR3. The germline gives CDR1 MNHEY, CDR2 SVGEGT. Trimming pared 4 bases from V and 5 bases from J, leaving 17 bases between. The CDR3 region has the DNA TGTGCCAGCAGTTTGTCAACAGGGTTGGGAACTGAAGCTTTCTTT. Its translation is CASSLSTGLGTEAFF.

This clone was picked up one time. The chain recombines TRBV7-3 with TRBJ1-2, with 9 bases lining up with TRBD1. CDR3 length: 15 residues. Per germline, CDR1 SGHTA and CDR2 FQGTGA. Trimming cost V 4 bases and J 3 bases; bases outside gene matches: 6. The CDR3 sequence: CASSSSRDRDYGYTF. The CDR3 DNA reads TGTGCCAGCAGCTCGTCCCGGGACAGGGACTATGGCTACACCTTC.

The chain carries TRBV7-2 and TRBJ2-7; 8 nucleotides line up with TRBD1. V lost 4 bases, J lost 4 bases, and 12 bases stayed unmatched. Germline V gene data show CDR1 as SGHTA and CDR2 as FQGNSA. The CDR3 length is 16 residues. The CDR3 sequence is CASSSPTRTGPYEQYF. In DNA, the CDR3 is TGTGCCAGCAGCTCCCCCACCCGGACAGGGCCTTACGAGCAGTACTTC.